This passage covers 18 T cell receptor beta chains from one sample sequenced in a study of T cells after yellow fever vaccination. In TCRdb, the 5' RACE reads were re-called with MiXCR into one record per CDR3 protein. This sample has some 220,000 distinct CDR3 sequences, with approximately 3% found just once. Material: CD4+ T cells sorted from PBMCs, obtained 10 days after the yellow fever booster vaccination. The source of these receptors is a man aged 18-30 years who received the YFV17D yellow fever vaccine.

This clonotype was seen many times. The chain links TRBV7-9 to TRBJ2-3, with D possibly being TRBD1 or TRBD2 (5 bases each). There are 15 residues in the CDR3. Germline-derived CDR1 and CDR2 are SEHNR and FQNEAQ (reference sequence). V was shortened by 5 bases and J by 6 bases, with 18 bases between the two germline ends. The CDR3 is CASSDRGKGTDTQYF. The CDR3 DNA reads TGTGCCAGCAGCGATCGAGGCAAGGGGACGGATACGCAGTATTTT.

Of note for this clonotype: A much larger clone differs from this one at a single base, so this may be a read error. The chain joins TRBV27 to TRBJ1-6; the match to TRBD1 covers 7 bases. Germline V gene sequence: CDR1 MNHEY, CDR2 SMNVEV (reference sequence). The CDR3 has 13 amino acids. The junction had 5 bases not matched to a gene; V was cut back by 2 bases and J by 13 bases. CDR3: CASSLDRARPLHF. CDR3 in DNA: TGTGCCAGCAGTTTAGACAGGGCCCGTCCCCTCCACTTT.

Many counts were recorded for this clonotype. The genes are TRBV6-5 and TRBJ2-3; D unclear. Germline CDR1 is MNHEY and CDR2 is SVGAGI. V lost 4 bases and J lost 1, with 9 bases in between. The CDR3 is 14 amino acids. CDR3 nucleotide sequence: TGTGCCAGCAGTTCCCCGGCCCGCACAGATACGCAGTATTTT. Its protein is CASSSPARTDTQYF.

There are many counts of this clonotype. V gene TRBV5-1 combines with J gene TRBJ1-1; possible D gene TRBD1, 5 bases. The CDR3 loop spans 14 amino acids. V was pared by 4 bases and J by 0 bases, with 10 bases between. The germline gives CDR1 SGHRS, CDR2 YFSETQ. The DNA of the CDR3 is TGCGCCAGCAGCCCACAGGCTATGAACACTGAAGCTTTCTTT. Amino acid sequence: CASSPQAMNTEAFF.

In its sample, this clonotype was seen a few times. The J gene is TRBJ1-6, the V gene TRBV12-3 or TRBV12-4, with no clear D. The CDR3 extends over 14 amino acids. Deletions cut 6 bases from V and 7 bases from J, with 13 bases between. The chain's CDR3 is CASSLAGQNSPLHF. The CDR3 DNA reads as TGTGCCAGCAGCTTGGCCGGGCAGAATTCACCCCTCCACTTT.

V and J are TRBV6-1 and TRBJ1-4; D remains unclear. Germline CDR1 reads MNHNS; CDR2 reads SASEGT. Trimming pared 1 base from V and 0 bases from J, leaving 6 bases between. The CDR3 contains 15 residues. The CDR3 DNA reads as TGTGCCAGCAGTGAAGGGCCTACAACTAATGAAAAACTGTTTTTT. Amino acids: CASSEGPTTNEKLFF.

This clonotype was found many times. The chain employs TRBV6-2 or TRBV6-3 and TRBJ2-4; D remains ambiguous. This CDR3 spans 12 amino acids. The germline gives CDR1 MNHEY, CDR2 SVGEGT. V lost 2 bases and J 3 bases, leaving 2 bases between the germline ends. This chain's CDR3 is CASSYDKNIQYF. The CDR3 DNA is TGTGCCAGCAGTTACGACAAAAACATTCAGTACTTC.

This chain connects TRBV7-2 to TRBJ1-1; D may be TRBD1 (6 bases). The CDR3 runs 13 residues. CDR1 is SGHTA, CDR2 FQGNSA, per germline. V shed 1 base and J shed 11 bases, with 14 bases lying between them. CDR3 bases: TGTGCCAGCAGCTTAGTGGGGGCCGGTGGGGCTTTCTTT. Translating it yields CASSLVGAGGAFF.

This clonotype appeared many times. This chain joins TRBV18 and TRBJ2-7; 8 nucleotides match TRBD1. CDR1 and CDR2 from the germline V gene are KGHSH and LQKENI. Trimming removed 5 bases from V and 2 bases from J; junction bases left unmatched: 2. The CDR3 sequence is 13 residues long. In nucleotides, the CDR3 is TGTGCCAGCTCAAGACAGGGGACCTACGAGCAGTACGTC. Amino acid sequence: CASSRQGTYEQYV.

The V gene is TRBV7-2, the J gene TRBJ2-1; 8 positions agree with TRBD2. The CDR3 contains 16 residues. J gave up 8 bases and V 4 bases, and 13 bases lay outside the gene matches. Germline CDR1 reads SGHTA; CDR2 reads FQGNSA. CDR3 nucleotides: TGTGCCAGCAGCTACACCGGGACTAGAGGGCCACATGAGCAGTTCTTC. Translated: CASSYTGTRGPHEQFF.

This clonotype was seen a few times. The chain links TRBV5-1 to TRBJ1-2; D ambiguous. The CDR3 contains 15 residues. The germline gives CDR1 SGHRS, CDR2 YFSETQ. Trimming took off 5 bases at V and 2 bases at J, with 16 bases between the two ends. The CDR3 protein is CASRLGAALNYGYTF. Written as DNA, the CDR3 is TGCGCCAGCAGGCTGGGCGCAGCTCTCAACTATGGCTACACCTTC.

This clonotype has at least ten counts. V and J are TRBV7-9 and TRBJ2-2; D gene unclear. V was trimmed by 2 bases and J by 0 bases, leaving 7 bases between them. The V gene's germline CDR1 is SEHNR and CDR2 FQNEAQ (reference sequence). This CDR3 region has 15 residues. The CDR3 reads CASSLRLANTGELFF. The CDR3 DNA reads as TGTGCCAGCAGCTTAAGGCTAGCGAACACCGGGGAGCTGTTTTTT. Full variable domain (missing parts from reference TRBV7-9 and TRBJ2-2): DTGVSQNPRHKITKRGQNVTFRCDPISEHNRLYWYRQTLGQGPEFLTYFQNEAQLEKSRLLSDRFSAERPKGSFSTLEIQRTEQGDSAMYLCASSLRLANTGELFFGEGSRLTVL.

This clonotype occurred a few times. The V gene is TRBV29-1, the J gene TRBJ1-1; D ambiguous. There are 11 residues in the CDR3. Germline-derived CDR1 and CDR2 are SQVTM and ANQGSEA. Trimming removed 1 base at V and 11 bases at J, with 11 bases between. In DNA form, the CDR3 reads TGCAGCGTTGAAGTGGAGGGCCAGGCTTTCTTT. Its protein product is CSVEVEGQAFF.

V is TRBV5-4 and J is TRBJ1-1; a possible D gene is TRBD1 (5 bases). Looked up from germline, CDR1 is SGHNT and CDR2 is YYREEE (reference sequence). Trimming pared 3 bases from V and 4 bases from J, leaving 10 bases between. This CDR3 has 13 residues. The CDR3, as DNA: TGTGCCAGCAGCTGGGGGGATGGCACTGAAGCTTTCTTT. Encoded protein: CASSWGDGTEAFF.

The chain employs TRBV20-1 and TRBJ2-6, with D possibly TRBD2 on 5 matching bases. The length of the CDR3 is 14 residues. Germline V lookup: CDR1 DFQATT, CDR2 SNEGSKA (reference sequence). Deletions cut 6 bases from V and 4 bases from J, with 13 bases between. The CDR3 DNA is TGCAGTGCCCGCTCCGGGAAAGGGGCCAACGTCCTGACTTTC. This translates into CSARSGKGANVLTF.

This clonotype was counted many times. The chain links TRBV5-1 to TRBJ2-2; maybe TRBD1 (5 bases). CDR1 is SGHRS and CDR2 is YFSETQ in the germline V gene. The CDR3 is made up of 14 amino acids. Trimming shortened V by 4 bases and J by 5 bases, and 12 bases separated the two germline ends. The DNA of the CDR3 is TGCGCCAGCAGCCCCTTCCAGGGAACCGGGGAGCTGTTTTTT. It codes for CASSPFQGTGELFF.

CDR3 sequence (DNA): TGTGCCAGCTCATCGCAGGGGGCAAGCAATCAGCCCCAGCATTTT. As protein: CASSSQGASNQPQHF. This chain joins TRBV18 and TRBJ1-5, with TRBD1 matching 8 bases. The CDR3 has 15 amino acids. CDR1 and CDR2 from the germline V gene are KGHSH and LQKENI. V shed 5 bases and J 1 base; nucleotides not matched to a gene: 4. Full variable domain (rest looked up from reference TRBV18 and TRBJ1-5): NAGVMQNPRHLVRRRGQEARLRCSPMKGHSHVYWYRQLPEEGLKFMVYLQKENIIDESGMPKERFSAEFPKEGPSILRIQQVVRGDSAAYFCASSSQGASNQPQHFGDGTRLSIL.

This chain joins TRBV20-1 and TRBJ1-1; no definite D call. Germline CDR1 DFQATT, CDR2 SNEGSKA (reference sequence). V was trimmed by 0 bases and J by 4 bases, leaving 12 bases between them. This CDR3 contains 14 residues. Here the CDR3 reads CSARDRLLGTEAFF. Here the CDR3 DNA reads TGCAGTGCTAGAGATCGGCTTTTGGGCACTGAAGCTTTCTTT.